A single sample gave rise to the 7 T cell receptor beta chains below, sequenced in a study of OX40 agonist ivuxolimab in advanced cancers. The table came from immunoSEQ multiplex PCR; TCRdb's copy has only in-frame clones and leaves some out. The sample has approximately 20,000 clones, more than 70% seen once. Material: CD4+ or CD8+ T cells sorted from blood, obtained in a trial of the OX40 agonist ivuxolimab. These receptors came from an adult with an advanced solid tumor such as melanoma, head and neck, liver or kidney cancer.

DNA for the CDR3: TGCGCCAGCAGCCAAGGCGGAGATAGCTCCTACAATGAGCAGTTCTTC. The encoded protein is CASSQGGDSSYNEQFF. The rearrangement joins TRBV4-3 to TRBJ2-1; D is unclear. The germline V gene has CDR1 LGHNA and CDR2 YSLEER. There are 16 residues in the CDR3. With 1 base removed from V and 0 bases from J, the gap between germline ends came to 10 bases.

The chain is built from TRBV5-5 and TRBJ2-7; 7 nucleotides align to TRBD2. Germline V gene data show CDR1 as SGHKS and CDR2 as YYEKEE (reference sequence). The CDR3 consists of 15 residues. Trimming took 4 bases from V and 3 from J; bases not matched to a gene: 10. CDR3 region: CASSPEAGEVYEQYF. As DNA, the CDR3 is TGTGCCAGCAGCCCGGAGGCGGGAGAGGTCTACGAGCAGTACTTC.

This sequence joins TRBV6-4 and TRBJ2-2, with TRBD2 identical over 10 bases. This CDR3 region has 15 residues. Germline values: CDR1 MRHNA, CDR2 SNTAGT. J gave up 6 bases and V 10 bases, and 11 bases lay outside the gene matches. In DNA, the CDR3 is TGTGCCAACCCTCCTAGCGGGAGTAGCGCCGGGGAGCTGTTTTTT. Amino acids: CANPPSGSSAGELFF.

V and J are TRBV28 and TRBJ2-7; 9 bases fit TRBD2. The germline V gene encodes CDR1 MDHEN and CDR2 SYDVKM. V dropped 4 bases and J dropped 0; count of bases not matched to a gene: 10. There are 17 residues in the CDR3. CDR3 region: CASSSIETSGPSYEQYF. CDR3 bases: TGTGCCAGCAGTTCTATCGAGACTAGCGGACCCTCCTACGAGCAGTACTTC.

The chain joins TRBV19 to TRBJ1-2; possible D gene TRBD1, 6 bases. The CDR3 consists of 13 residues. With 9 bases removed from V and 2 bases from J, the gap between germline ends came to 13 bases. The germline V gene encodes CDR1 LNHDA and CDR2 SQIVND (reference sequence). The CDR3 bases are TGTGCCAGCCAAGAGGGACAAAACTATGGCTACACCTTC. Residues: CASQEGQNYGYTF. Supplemented by reference TRBV19 and TRBJ1-2, the full variable domain reads DGGITQSPKYLFRKEGQNVTLSCEQNLNHDAMYWYRQDPGQGLRLIYYSQIVNDFQKGDIAEGYSVSREKKESFPLTVTSAQKNPTAFYLCASQEGQNYGYTFGSGTRLTVV.

This chain joins TRBV27 and TRBJ1-5; 8 bases agree with TRBD1. CDR1 is MNHEY, CDR2 SMNVEV, per germline (reference sequence). The CDR3 is 15 residues long. Losses at the gene ends were 7 bases for V and 5 bases for J; bases not matched to a gene: 10. CDR3 bases: TGTGCCAGCAAGGACAGGGACGGTGTTCATCAGCCCCAGCATTTT. It yields the protein CASKDRDGVHQPQHF.

The gene calls are TRBV10-2 and TRBJ2-5, with 9 positions matching TRBD2. Trimming cost V 6 bases and J 5 bases; bases outside gene matches: 10. This CDR3 has 15 amino acids. Germline V gives CDR1 WSHSY, CDR2 SAAADI. DNA of the CDR3: TGCGCCAGCAGCCGGGGGCGGGAGGGCTCCGAGACCCAGTACTTC. This codes for CASSRGREGSETQYF.